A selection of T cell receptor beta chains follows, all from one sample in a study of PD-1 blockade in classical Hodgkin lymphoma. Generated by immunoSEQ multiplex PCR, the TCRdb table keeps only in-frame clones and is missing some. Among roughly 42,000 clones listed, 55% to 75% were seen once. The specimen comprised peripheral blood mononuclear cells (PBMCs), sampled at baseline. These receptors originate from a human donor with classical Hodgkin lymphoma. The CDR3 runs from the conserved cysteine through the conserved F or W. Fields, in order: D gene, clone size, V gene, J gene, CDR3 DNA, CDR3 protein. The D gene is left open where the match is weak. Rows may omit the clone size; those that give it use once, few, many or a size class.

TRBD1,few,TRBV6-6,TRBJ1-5,TGTGCCAGCAGACCCACAGGGGGCGAACAGCCCCAGCATTTT,CASRPTGGEQPQHF
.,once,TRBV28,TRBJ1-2,TGTGCCACACCTCAGCAGGCCACCTCAGACCTCTATGGCTACACCTTC,CATPQQATSDLYGYTF
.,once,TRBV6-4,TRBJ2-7,TGTGCCAGCAAGTATCGAAACTACGAGCAGTACTTC,CASKYRNYEQYF
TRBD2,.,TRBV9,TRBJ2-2,TGTGCCAGCAGCGTTCCTAGCGGGAGTGAAGCGAACACCGGGGAGCTGTTTTTT,CASSVPSGSEANTGELFF
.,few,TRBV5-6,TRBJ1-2,TGTGCCAGCAGCTTTAGACCCACCGGGATAAATGGCTACACCTTC,CASSFRPTGINGYTF
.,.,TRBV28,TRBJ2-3,TGTGCCAGCAGTCCCGAAACAGATACGCAGTATTTT,CASSPETDTQYF
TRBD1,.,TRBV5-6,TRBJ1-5,TGTGCCAGCAGCTTCTCAGGGGGGGGTCAGCCCCAGCATTTT,CASSFSGGGQPQHF
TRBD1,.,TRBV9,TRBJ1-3,TGTGCCAGCAGCGTCGCGACAGGGGGCTCAGGAAACACCATATATTTT,CASSVATGGSGNTIYF
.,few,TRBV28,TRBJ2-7,TGTGCCAGCAGTTTGGACAGTACCTACGAGCAGTACTTC,CASSLDSTYEQYF
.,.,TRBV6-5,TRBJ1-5,TGTGCCAGCAGTCCCGGCGGAAATCAGCCCCAGCATTTT,CASSPGGNQPQHF
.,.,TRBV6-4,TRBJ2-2,TGTGCCAGCAGAGGACAGCCGAACACCGGGGAGCTGTTTTTT,CASRGQPNTGELFF
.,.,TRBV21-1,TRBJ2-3,TGTGCCAGCAGCAAAGTGCAGGGAGAAATAACAGATACGCAGTATTTT,CASSKVQGEITDTQYF
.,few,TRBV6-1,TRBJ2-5,TGTGCCAGCAGTGAGGGGAGGAGGGAGACCCAGTACTTC,CASSEGRRETQYF
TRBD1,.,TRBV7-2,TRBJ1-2,TGTGCCAGCAGTTTTACAGGGGTCTATGGCTACACCTTC,CASSFTGVYGYTF
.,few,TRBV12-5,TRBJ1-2,TGTGCTAGTGGTTTGGTAACGGAATGGACGGGTTCTAACTATGGCTACACCTTC,CASGLVTEWTGSNYGYTF
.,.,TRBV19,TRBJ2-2,TGTGCCAGTAGAAGGGATACCGGGGAGCTGTTTTTT,CASRRDTGELFF
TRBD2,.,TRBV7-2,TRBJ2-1,TGTGCCAGCAGCTCACCTGGGAGCGGGAGGGCCTACGAGCAGTTCTTC,CASSSPGSGRAYEQFF
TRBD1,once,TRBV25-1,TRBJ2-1,TGTGCCAGCAGTGATGAGGGGGCCACCTCCTACAATGAGCAGTTCTTC,CASSDEGATSYNEQFF
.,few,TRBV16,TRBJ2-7,TGTGCCAGCAGCCAATACCCGGACAGCTCCTACGAGCAGTACTTC,CASSQYPDSSYEQYF
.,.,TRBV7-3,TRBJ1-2,TGTGCCAGCAGCTCCACAGGGACCGATGGCTACACCTTC,CASSSTGTDGYTF
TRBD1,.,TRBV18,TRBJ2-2,TGTGCCAGCTCACCCGCCGGGACAGGGACGAACACCGGGGAGCTGTTTTTT,CASSPAGTGTNTGELFF
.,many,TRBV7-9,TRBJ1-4,TGTGCCAGCAGTCTTAGACAGGAAAAACTGTTTTTT,CASSLRQEKLFF
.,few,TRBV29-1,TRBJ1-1,TGCAGCGTTGAGCGGAACACTGAAGCTTTCTTT,CSVERNTEAFF
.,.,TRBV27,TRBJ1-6,TGTGCCAGCAGTTGGACAACCAGCTCCTATAATTCACCCCTCCACTTT,CASSWTTSSYNSPLHF
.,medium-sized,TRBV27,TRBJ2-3,TGTGCCAGCAGTTCCCCCGAGAAAACTAGCACAGATACGCAGTATTTT,CASSSPEKTSTDTQYF
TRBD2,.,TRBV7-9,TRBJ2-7,TGTGCCAGCAGCTTGACGGGGGGTTACGAGCAGTACTTC,CASSLTGGYEQYF
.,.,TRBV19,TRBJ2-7,TGTGCCAGTAGTATCTTTGGGACCGCGTCCGAGCAGTACTTC,CASSIFGTASEQYF
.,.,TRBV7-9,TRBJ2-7,TGTGCCAGCGGGGCAGGGGTTTCCTACGAGCAGTACTTC,CASGAGVSYEQYF
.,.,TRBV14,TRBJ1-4,TGTGCCAGCAGCCGCCCCGAAATGTATGAAAAACTGTTTTTT,CASSRPEMYEKLFF
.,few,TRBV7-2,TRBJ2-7,TGTGCCAGCAGCTTACGCTACGAGCAGTACTTC,CASSLRYEQYF
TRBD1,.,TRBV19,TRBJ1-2,TGTGCCAGTACAAGGGGACAGGGAATTTATGAGGATGGCTACACCTTC,CASTRGQGIYEDGYTF
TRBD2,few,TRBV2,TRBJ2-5,TGTGCCAGCTTCGCGGGTAGCGGGAGCGAGACCCAGTACTTC,CASFAGSGSETQYF
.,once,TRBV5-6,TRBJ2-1,TGTGCCAGCAGCTTGATTGGGGGTGATGAGCAGTTCTTC,CASSLIGGDEQFF
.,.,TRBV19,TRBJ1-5,TGTGCCAGTAGTATACCCCTCCTGGGGCCCCAGCATTTT,CASSIPLLGPQHF
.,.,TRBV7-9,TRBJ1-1,TGTGCCAGCAGCCTATGGGGGTGGGAAGCTTTCTTT,CASSLWGWEAFF
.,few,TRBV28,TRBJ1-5,TGTGCCAGCAATTTGCGGGAAGAGCTAGTCCAGCCCCAGCATTTT,CASNLREELVQPQHF
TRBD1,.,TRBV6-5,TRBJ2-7,TGTGCCAGCAGTCGTCGGACAGGGGGTTACGAGCAGTACTTC,CASSRRTGGYEQYF
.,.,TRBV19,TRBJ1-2,TGTGCCAGTAGTATTCAGGACAAAGGTGGCTACACCTTC,CASSIQDKGGYTF
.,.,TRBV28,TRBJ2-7,TGTGCCAGCAGTTTAATTGCCGAGGTAGATGAACTCTACGAGCAGTACTTC,CASSLIAEVDELYEQYF
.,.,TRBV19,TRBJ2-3,TGTGCCAGTAGTATTTTGTCGGGAGCAGGTGATACGCAGTATTTT,CASSILSGAGDTQYF
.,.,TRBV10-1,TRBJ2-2,TGCGCCAGCAGTGAGACCCACGGCACCGGGGAGCTGTTTTTT,CASSETHGTGELFF
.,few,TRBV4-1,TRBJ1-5,TGCGCCAGCAGCCAAGAAAGGGGGGTGATTCAGCCCCAGCATTTT,CASSQERGVIQPQHF
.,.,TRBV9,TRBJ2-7,TGTGCCAGCAGCGCTCCGAATACCCACTACGAGCAGTACTTC,CASSAPNTHYEQYF
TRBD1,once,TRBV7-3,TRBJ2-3,TGTGCCAGCGGACAAACAGGGGACACGCAGTATTTT,CASGQTGDTQYF
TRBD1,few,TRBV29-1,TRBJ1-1,TGCAGCGTTGGCAGACAGGGGGCGTGGACTGAAGCTTTCTTT,CSVGRQGAWTEAFF
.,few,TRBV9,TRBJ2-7,TGTGCCAGCAGCGTAGAGGACTGGAACGAGCAGTACTTC,CASSVEDWNEQYF
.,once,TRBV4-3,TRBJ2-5,TGCGCCAGCAGCCAATCGTTAGGAGAGGGAGAAGAGACCCAGTACTTC,CASSQSLGEGEETQYF
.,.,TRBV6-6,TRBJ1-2,TGTGCCAGCAGTTACACGGGGGATGGCTACACCTTC,CASSYTGDGYTF